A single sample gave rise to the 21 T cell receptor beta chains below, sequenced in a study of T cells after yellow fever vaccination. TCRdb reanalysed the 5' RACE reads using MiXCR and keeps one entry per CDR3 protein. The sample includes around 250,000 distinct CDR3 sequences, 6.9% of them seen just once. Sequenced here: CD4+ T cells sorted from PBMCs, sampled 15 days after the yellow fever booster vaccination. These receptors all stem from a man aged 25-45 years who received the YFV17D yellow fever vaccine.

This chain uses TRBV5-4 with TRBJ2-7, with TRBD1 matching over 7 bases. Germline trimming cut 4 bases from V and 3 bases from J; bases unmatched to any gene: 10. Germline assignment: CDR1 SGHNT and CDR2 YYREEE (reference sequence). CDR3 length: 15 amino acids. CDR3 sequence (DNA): TGTGCCAGCAGCCATAGACAGGGAGTAAGCTACGAGCAGTACTTC. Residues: CASSHRQGVSYEQYF.

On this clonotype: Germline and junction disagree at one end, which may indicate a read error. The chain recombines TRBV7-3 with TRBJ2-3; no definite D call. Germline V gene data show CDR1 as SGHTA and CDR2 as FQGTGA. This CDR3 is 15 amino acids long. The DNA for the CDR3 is TGTTCCAGCAGCCAAACTGGCGGTACCACAGATACGCAATATTTT. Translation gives CSSSQTGGTTDTQYF.

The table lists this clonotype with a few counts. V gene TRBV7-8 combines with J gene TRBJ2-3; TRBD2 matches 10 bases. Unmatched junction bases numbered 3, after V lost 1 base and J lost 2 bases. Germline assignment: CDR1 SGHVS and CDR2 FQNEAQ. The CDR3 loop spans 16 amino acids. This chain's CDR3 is CASSLELAGVTDTQYF. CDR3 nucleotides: TGTGCCAGCAGCTTAGAGCTAGCGGGAGTCACAGATACGCAGTATTTT.

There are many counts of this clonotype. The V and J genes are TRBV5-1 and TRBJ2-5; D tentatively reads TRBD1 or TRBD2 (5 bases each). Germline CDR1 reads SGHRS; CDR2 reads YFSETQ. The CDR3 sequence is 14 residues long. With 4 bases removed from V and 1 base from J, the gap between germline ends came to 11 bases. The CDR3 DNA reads TGCGCCAGCAGCCCGGGGACCCTCCAAGAGACCCAGTACTTC. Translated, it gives CASSPGTLQETQYF.

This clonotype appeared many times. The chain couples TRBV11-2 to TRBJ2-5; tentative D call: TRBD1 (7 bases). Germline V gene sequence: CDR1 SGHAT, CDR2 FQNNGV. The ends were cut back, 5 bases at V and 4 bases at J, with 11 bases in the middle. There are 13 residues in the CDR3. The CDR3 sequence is CASSRGTVETQYF. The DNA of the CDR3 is TGTGCCAGCAGCCGCGGGACAGTAGAGACCCAGTACTTC.

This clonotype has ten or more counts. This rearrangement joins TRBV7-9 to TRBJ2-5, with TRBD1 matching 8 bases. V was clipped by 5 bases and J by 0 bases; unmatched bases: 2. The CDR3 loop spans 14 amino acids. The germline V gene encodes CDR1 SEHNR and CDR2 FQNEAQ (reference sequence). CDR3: CASSPGQDQETQYF. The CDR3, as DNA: TGTGCCAGCAGCCCGGGACAGGACCAAGAGACCCAGTACTTC.

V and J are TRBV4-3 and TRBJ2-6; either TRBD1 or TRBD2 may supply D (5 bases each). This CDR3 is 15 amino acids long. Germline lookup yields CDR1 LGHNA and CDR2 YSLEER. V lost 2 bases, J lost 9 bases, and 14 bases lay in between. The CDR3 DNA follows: TGCGCCAGCAGCCAAAAGTGGGGGACCCACAACGTCCTGACTTTC. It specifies CASSQKWGTHNVLTF.

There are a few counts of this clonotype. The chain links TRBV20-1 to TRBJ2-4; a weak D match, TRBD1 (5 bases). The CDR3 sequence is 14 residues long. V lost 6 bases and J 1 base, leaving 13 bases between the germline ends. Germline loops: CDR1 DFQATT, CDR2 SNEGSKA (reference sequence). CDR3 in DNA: TGCAGTGCCGACGGTGGGGCGGCCAAAAACATTCAGTACTTC. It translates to CSADGGAAKNIQYF.

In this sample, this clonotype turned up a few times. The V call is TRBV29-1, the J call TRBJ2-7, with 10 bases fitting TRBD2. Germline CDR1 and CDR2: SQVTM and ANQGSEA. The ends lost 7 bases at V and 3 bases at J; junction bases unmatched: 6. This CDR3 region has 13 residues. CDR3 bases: TGCAGCGCAACTAGCGGGACGCTCTACGAGCAGTACTTC. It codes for CSATSGTLYEQYF.

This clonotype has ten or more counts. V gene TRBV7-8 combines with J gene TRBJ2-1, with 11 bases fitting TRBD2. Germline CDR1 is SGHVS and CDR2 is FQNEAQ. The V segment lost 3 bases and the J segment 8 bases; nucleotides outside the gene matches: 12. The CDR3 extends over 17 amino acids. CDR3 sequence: CASSFIRRTSGYHEQFF. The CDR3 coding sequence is TGTGCCAGCAGCTTTATTCGGAGGACTAGCGGGTATCATGAGCAGTTCTTC.

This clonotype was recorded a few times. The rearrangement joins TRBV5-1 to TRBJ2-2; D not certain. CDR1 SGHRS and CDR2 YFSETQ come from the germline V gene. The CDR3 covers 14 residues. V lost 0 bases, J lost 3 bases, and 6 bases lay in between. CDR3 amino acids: CASSLGGDTGELFF. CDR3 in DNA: TGCGCCAGCAGCTTGGGAGGAGACACCGGGGAGCTGTTTTTT.

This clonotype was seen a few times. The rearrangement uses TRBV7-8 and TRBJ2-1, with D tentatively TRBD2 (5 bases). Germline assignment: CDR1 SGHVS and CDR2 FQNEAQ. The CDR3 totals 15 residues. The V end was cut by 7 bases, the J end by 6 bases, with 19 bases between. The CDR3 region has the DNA TGTGCCAGCACCAACGGTCGGGCGGGTTTCAATGAGCAGTTCTTC. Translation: CASTNGRAGFNEQFF.

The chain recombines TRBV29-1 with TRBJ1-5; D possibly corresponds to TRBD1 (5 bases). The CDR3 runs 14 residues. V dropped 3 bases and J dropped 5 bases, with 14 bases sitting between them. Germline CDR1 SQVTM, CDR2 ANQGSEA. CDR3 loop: CSVDPGIRDQPQHF. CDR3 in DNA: TGCAGCGTTGATCCAGGGATTAGGGATCAGCCCCAGCATTTT.

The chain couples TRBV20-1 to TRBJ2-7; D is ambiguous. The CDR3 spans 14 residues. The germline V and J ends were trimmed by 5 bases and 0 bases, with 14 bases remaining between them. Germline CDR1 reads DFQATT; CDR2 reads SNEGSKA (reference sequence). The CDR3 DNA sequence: TGCAGTGCTCAACGGGTCCCGAGCTCCTACGAGCAGTACTTC. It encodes CSAQRVPSSYEQYF.

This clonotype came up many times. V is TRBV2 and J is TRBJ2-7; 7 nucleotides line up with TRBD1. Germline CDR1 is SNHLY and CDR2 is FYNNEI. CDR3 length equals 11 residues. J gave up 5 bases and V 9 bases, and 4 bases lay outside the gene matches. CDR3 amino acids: CASTDRDEQYF. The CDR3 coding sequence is TGTGCCAGTACCGACAGGGACGAGCAGTACTTC.

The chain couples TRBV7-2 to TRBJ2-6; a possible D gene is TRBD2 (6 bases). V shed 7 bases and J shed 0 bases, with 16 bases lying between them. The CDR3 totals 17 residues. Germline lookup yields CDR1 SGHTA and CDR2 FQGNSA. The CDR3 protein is CASIPPAGSSGANVLTF. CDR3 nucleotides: TGTGCCAGCATCCCCCCGGCCGGGAGCTCTGGGGCCAACGTCCTGACTTTC.

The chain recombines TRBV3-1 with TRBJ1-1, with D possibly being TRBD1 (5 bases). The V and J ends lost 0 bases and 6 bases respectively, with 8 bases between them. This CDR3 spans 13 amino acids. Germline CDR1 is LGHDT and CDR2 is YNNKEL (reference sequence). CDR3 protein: CASSQDGGAEAFF. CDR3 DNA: TGTGCCAGCAGCCAAGATGGGGGGGCTGAAGCTTTCTTT.

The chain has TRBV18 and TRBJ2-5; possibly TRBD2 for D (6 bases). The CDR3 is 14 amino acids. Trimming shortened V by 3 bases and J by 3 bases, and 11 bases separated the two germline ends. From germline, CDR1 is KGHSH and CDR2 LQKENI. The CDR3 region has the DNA TGTGCCAGCTCACCTAGCGGAACTAAAGAGACCCAGTACTTC. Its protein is CASSPSGTKETQYF.

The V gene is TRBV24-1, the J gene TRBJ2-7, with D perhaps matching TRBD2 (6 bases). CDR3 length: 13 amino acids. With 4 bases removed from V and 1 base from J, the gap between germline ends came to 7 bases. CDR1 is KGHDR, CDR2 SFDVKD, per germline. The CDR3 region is CATSDGGSYEQYF. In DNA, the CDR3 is TGTGCCACCAGTGACGGGGGTTCCTACGAGCAGTACTTC.

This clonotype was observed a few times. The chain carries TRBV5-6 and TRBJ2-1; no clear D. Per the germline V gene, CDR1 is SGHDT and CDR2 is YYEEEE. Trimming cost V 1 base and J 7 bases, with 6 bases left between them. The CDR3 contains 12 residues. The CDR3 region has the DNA TGTGCCAGCAGCTTGAGCACAAATGAGCAGTTCTTC. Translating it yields CASSLSTNEQFF.

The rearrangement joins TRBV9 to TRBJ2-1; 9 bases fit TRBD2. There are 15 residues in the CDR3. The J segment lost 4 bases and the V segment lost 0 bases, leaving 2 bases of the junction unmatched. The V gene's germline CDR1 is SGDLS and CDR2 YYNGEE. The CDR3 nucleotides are TGTGCCAGCAGCGTAGGGACTAGCGTATACAATGAGCAGTTCTTC. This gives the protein CASSVGTSVYNEQFF.